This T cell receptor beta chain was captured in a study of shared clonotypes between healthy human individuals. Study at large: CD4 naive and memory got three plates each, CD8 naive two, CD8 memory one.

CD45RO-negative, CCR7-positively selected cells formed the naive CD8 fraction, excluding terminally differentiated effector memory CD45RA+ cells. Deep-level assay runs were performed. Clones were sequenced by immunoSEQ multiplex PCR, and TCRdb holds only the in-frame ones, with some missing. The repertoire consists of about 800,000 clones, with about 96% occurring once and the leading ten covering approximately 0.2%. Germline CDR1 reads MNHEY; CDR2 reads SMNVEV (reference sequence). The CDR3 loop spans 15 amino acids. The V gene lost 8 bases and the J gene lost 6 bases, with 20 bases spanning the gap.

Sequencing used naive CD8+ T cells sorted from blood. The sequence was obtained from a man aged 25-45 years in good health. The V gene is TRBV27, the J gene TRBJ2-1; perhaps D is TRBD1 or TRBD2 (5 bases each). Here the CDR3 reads CASSDNPGPSNEQFF. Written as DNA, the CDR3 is TGTGCCAGCTCGGATAACCCGGGACCGAGCAATGAGCAGTTCTTC.